This TCR beta chain came from a study of blood T cells in healthy people across ages. Study background: When template switching was applied, about one barcoded beta molecule was captured per two T cells.

The V and J ends lost 3 bases and 2 bases respectively, with 25 bases between them. The CDR3 is 19 amino acids. Per germline, CDR1 LGHDT and CDR2 YNNKEL (reference sequence). In its sample, this clonotype was seen a few times. Using a J-beta primer mix together with a sample-barcoded 5' primer, a second PCR was run for roughly 6 to 11 cycles. Via MiXCR, TCRdb re-called the 5' RACE reads, giving one row per CDR3 protein. The sample carries 1.5 million to 1.8 million distinct CDR3 sequences, approximately 42% recorded once. V and J are TRBV3-1 and TRBJ1-2, with D maybe TRBD1 (5 bases). The clonotype originates from a woman between 18 and 30 years old in good health. Sample: blood. Here the CDR3 reads CASSHGPGRARGSNYGYTF. The CDR3 DNA sequence: TGTGCCAGCAGCCACGGACCGGGGCGCGCAAGGGGTAGCAACTATGGCTACACCTTC.